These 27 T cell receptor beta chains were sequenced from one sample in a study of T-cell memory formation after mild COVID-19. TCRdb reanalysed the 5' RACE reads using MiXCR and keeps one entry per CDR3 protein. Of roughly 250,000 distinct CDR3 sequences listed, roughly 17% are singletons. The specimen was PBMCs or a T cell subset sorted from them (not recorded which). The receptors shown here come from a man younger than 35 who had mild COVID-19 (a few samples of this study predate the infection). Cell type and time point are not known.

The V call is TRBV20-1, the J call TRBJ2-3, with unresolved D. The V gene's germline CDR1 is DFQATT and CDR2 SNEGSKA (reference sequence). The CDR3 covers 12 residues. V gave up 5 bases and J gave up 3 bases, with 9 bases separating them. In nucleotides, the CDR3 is TGCAGTGCTGGGCGCGATACAGATACGCAGTATTTT. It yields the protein CSAGRDTDTQYF.

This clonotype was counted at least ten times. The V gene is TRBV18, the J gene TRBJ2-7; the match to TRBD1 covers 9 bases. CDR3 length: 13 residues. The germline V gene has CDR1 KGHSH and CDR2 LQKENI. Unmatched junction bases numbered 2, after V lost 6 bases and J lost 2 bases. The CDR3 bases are TGTGCCAGCTCCCGGGACAGGGCCTACGAGCAGTACTTC. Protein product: CASSRDRAYEQYF.

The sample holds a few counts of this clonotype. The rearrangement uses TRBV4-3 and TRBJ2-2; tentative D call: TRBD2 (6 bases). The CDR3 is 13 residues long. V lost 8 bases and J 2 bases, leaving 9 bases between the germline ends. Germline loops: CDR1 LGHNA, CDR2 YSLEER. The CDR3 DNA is TGCGCCAGCCGGGAGTTAAACACCGGGGAGCTGTTTTTT. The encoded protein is CASRELNTGELFF.

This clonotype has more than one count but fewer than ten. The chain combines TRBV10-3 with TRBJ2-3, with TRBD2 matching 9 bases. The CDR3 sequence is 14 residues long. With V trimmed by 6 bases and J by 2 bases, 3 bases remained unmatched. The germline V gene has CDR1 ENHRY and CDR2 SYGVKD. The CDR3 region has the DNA TGTGCCATCAGGGGGACTAGCCTCACAGATACGCAGTATTTT. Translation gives CAIRGTSLTDTQYF.

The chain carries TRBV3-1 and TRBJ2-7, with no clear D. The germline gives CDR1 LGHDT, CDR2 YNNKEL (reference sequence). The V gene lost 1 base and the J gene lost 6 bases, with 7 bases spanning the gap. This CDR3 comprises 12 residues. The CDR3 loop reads CASSQANSEQYF. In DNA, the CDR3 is TGTGCCAGCAGCCAAGCTAACAGCGAGCAGTACTTC.

The CDR3 reads CASSLTGTGAYNEQFF. CDR3 nucleotides: TGCGCCAGCAGCTTGACCGGGACAGGGGCCTACAATGAGCAGTTCTTC. The V gene is TRBV5-1, the J gene TRBJ2-1; 10 bases map to TRBD1. This CDR3 is built from 16 residues. CDR1 and CDR2 from the germline V gene are SGHRS and YFSETQ. V trimming: 1 base; J trimming: 2 bases; junction bases outside the gene matches: 3.

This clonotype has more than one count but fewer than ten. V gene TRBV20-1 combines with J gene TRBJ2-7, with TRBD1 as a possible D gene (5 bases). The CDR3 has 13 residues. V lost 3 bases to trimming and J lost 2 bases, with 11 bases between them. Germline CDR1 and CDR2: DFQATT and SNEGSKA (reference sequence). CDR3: CSARSGYPYEQYF. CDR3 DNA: TGCAGTGCTAGGTCAGGGTATCCCTACGAGCAGTACTTC.

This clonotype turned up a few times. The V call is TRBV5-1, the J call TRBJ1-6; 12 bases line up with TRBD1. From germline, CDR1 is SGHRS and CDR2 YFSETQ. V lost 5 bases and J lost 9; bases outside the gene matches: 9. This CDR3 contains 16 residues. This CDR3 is CASRSGTGGFSSPLHF. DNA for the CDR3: TGCGCCAGCAGGTCCGGGACAGGGGGCTTCAGTTCACCCCTCCACTTT.

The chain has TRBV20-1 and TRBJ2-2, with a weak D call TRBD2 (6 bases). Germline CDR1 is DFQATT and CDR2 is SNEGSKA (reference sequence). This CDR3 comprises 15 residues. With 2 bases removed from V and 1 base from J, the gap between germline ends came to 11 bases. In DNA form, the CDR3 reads TGCAGTGCTAGAACGCGGGGCCAGAACACCGGGGAGCTGTTTTTT. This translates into CSARTRGQNTGELFF.

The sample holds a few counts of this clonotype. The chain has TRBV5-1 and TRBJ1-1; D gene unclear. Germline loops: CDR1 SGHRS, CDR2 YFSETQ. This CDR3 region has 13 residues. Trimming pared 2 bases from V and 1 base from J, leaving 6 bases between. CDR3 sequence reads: CASSFEENTEAFF. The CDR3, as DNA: TGCGCCAGCAGCTTTGAGGAGAACACTGAAGCTTTCTTT.

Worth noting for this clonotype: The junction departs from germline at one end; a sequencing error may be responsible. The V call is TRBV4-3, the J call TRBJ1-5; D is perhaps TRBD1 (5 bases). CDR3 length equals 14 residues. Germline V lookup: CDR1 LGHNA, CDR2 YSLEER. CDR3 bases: TGCGCCAGCAGCCAAGATTCGGGGGGTCAGCCCCAGCATTTC. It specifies CASSQDSGGQPQHF.

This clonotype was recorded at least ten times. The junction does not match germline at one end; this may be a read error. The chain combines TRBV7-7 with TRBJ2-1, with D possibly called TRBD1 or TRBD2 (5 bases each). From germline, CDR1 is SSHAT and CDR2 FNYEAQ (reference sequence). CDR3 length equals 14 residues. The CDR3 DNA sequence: TGTGCTAGCAGCTACGGACCCGTTGGGGGTGAGCAGTTCTTC. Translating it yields CASSYGPVGGEQFF.

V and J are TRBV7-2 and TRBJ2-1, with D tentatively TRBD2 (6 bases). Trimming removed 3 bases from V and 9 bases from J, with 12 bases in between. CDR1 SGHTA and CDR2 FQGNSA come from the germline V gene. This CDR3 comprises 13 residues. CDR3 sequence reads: CASSFLRGSEQFF. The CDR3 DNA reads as TGTGCCAGCAGCTTTCTCCGGGGGAGTGAGCAGTTCTTC.

The CDR3 bases are TGCGCCAGCATAGGAATCCAGGGTTCTAGCTCCTACAATGAGCAGTTCTTC. It is translated as CASIGIQGSSSYNEQFF. The V call is TRBV10-2, the J call TRBJ2-1, with D possibly TRBD1 on 5 matching bases. This CDR3 is built from 17 residues. CDR1 and CDR2 (germline): WSHSY, SAAADI. V dropped 7 bases and J dropped 0 bases, with 19 bases sitting between them.

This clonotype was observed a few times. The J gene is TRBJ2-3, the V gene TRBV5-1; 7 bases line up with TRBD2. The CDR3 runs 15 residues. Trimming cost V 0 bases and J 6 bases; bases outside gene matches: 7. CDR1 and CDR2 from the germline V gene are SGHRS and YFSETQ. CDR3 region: CASSLDPRGGDTQYF. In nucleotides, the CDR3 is TGCGCCAGCAGCTTGGATCCCCGGGGAGGGGATACGCAGTATTTT. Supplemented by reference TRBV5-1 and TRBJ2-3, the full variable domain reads KAGVTQTPRYLIKTRGQQVTLSCSPISGHRSVSWYQQTPGQGLQFLFEYFSETQRNKGNFPGRFSGRQFSNSRSEMNVSTLELGDSALYLCASSLDPRGGDTQYFGPGTRLTVL.

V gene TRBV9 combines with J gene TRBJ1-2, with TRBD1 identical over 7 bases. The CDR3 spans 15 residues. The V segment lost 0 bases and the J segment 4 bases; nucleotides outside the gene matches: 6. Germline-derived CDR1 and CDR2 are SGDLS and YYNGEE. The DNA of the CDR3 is TGTGCCAGCAGCGTAGAACAGGGGAGTACCTATGGCTACACCTTC. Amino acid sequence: CASSVEQGSTYGYTF. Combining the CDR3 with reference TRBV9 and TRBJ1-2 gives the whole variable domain DSGVTQTPKHLITATGQRVTLRCSPRSGDLSVYWYQQSLDQGLQFLIQYYNGEERAKGNILERFSAQQFPDLHSELNLSSLELGDSALYFCASSVEQGSTYGYTFGSGTRLTVV.

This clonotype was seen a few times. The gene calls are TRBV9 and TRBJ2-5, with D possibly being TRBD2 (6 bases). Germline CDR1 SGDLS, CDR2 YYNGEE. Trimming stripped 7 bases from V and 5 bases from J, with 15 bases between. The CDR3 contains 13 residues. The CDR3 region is CASSTSPGETQYF. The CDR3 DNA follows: TGTGCCAGCTCTACTAGCCCGGGGGAGACCCAGTACTTC. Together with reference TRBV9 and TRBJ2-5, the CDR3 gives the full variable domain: DSGVTQTPKHLITATGQRVTLRCSPRSGDLSVYWYQQSLDQGLQFLIQYYNGEERAKGNILERFSAQQFPDLHSELNLSSLELGDSALYFCASSTSPGETQYFGPGTRLLVL.

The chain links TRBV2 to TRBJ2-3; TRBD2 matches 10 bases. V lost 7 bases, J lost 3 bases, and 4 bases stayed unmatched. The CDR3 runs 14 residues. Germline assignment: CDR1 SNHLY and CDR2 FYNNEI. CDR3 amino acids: CASTVAGGTDTQYF. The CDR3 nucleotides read TGTGCCAGCACAGTAGCGGGAGGAACAGATACGCAGTATTTT. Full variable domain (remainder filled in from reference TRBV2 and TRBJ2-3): EPEVTQTPSHQVTQMGQEVILRCVPISNHLYFYWYRQILGQKVEFLVSFYNNEISEKSEIFDDQFSVERPDGSNFTLKIRSTKLEDSAMYFCASTVAGGTDTQYFGPGTRLTVL.

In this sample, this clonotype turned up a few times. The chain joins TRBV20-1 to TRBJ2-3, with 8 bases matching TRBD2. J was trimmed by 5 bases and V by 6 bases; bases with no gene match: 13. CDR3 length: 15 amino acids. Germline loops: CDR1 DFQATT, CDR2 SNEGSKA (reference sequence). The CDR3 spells CSAAGLAQELDTQYF. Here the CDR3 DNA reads TGCAGTGCAGCAGGACTAGCTCAGGAGTTAGATACGCAGTATTTT.

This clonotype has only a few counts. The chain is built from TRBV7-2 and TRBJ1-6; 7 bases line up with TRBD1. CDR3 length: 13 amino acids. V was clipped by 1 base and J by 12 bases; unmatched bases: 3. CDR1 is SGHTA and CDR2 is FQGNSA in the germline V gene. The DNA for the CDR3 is TGTGCCAGCAGCTTAGAACAGGGGCTACCCCTCCACTTT. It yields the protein CASSLEQGLPLHF.

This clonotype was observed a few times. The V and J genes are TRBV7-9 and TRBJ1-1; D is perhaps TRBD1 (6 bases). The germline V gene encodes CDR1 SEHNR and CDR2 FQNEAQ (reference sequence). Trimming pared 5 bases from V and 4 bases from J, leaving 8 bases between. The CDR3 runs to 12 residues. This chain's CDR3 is CASSEQGTEAFF. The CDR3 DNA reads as TGTGCCAGCAGCGAACAGGGCACTGAAGCTTTCTTT. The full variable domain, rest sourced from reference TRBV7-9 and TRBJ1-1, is DTGVSQNPRHKITKRGQNVTFRCDPISEHNRLYWYRQTLGQGPEFLTYFQNEAQLEKSRLLSDRFSAERPKGSFSTLEIQRTEQGDSAMYLCASSEQGTEAFFGQGTRLTVV.

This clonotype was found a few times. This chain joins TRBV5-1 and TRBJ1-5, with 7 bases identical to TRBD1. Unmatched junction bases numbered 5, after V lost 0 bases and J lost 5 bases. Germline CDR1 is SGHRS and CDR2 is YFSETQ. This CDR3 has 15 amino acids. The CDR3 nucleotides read TGCGCCAGCAGCTTGGGACAGGGAGTTTATCAGCCCCAGCATTTT. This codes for CASSLGQGVYQPQHF.

Here the CDR3 DNA reads TGTGCCAGCTCACCACCGGGTACGCAGTATTTT. The encoded protein is CASSPPGTQYF. This rearrangement joins TRBV18 to TRBJ2-3; D is undetermined. V lost 0 bases and J 8 bases, leaving 3 bases between the germline ends. Germline V gives CDR1 KGHSH, CDR2 LQKENI. CDR3 length equals 11 residues.

The CDR3 loop reads CASSSRSGGAGDTQYF. In DNA, the CDR3 is TGTGCCAGCAGTTCCCGTAGCGGGGGGGCGGGAGATACGCAGTATTTT. The genes are TRBV7-9 and TRBJ2-3; the match to TRBD2 covers 11 bases. Germline CDR1 is SEHNR and CDR2 is FQNEAQ (reference sequence). J lost 5 bases, V lost 6 bases, and 10 bases had no gene match. This CDR3 is built from 16 residues.

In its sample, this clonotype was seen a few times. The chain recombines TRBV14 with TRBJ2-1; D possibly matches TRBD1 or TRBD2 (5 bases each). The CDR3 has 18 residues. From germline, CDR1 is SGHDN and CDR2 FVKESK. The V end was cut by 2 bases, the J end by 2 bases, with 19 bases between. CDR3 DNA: TGTGCCAGCAGCCAAAGGATTTCCGGGACCGAACCCTACAATGAGCAGTTCTTC. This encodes CASSQRISGTEPYNEQFF.

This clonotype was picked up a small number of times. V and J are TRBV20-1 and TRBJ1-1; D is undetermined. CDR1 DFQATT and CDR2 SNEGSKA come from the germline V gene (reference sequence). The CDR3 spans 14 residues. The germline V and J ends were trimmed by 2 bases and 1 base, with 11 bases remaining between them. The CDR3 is CSARSGLPNTEAFF. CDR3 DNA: TGCAGTGCTAGATCCGGACTGCCGAACACTGAAGCTTTCTTT.

This CDR3 is CASSPTGAGQETQYF. The CDR3 DNA is TGTGCCAGCAGCCCAACGGGGGCGGGGCAAGAGACCCAGTACTTC. The V and J genes are TRBV7-2 and TRBJ2-5; the D call may be TRBD1 or TRBD2 (6 bases each). The CDR3 has 15 amino acids. Trimming left V 5 bases short and J 2 bases short, with 15 bases between. Germline lookup yields CDR1 SGHTA and CDR2 FQGNSA.